These 24 T cell receptor beta chains share one sample of origin, sequenced in a study of T cells in women clearing cervical HPV infection. This table comes from immunoSEQ multiplex PCR, and its TCRdb copy is limited to in-frame clones, with some not included. Its clone listing holds more than 15,000 clones. The specimen was blood buffy coat. Receptor source: a woman between 18 and 70 years old with a cervical HPV16 infection that either progressed to CIN3+ or cleared (not recorded which).

CDR3 DNA (partial): TGCGCCAGCAGCCAAGGAAGACTTAGCAATCAGCCC. This codes for CASSQGRLSNQP. The whole CDR3 protein reads CASSQGRLSNQPQHF. This rearrangement joins TRBV4-1 to TRBJ1-5; no firm D call. The read terminates 3 residues before the CDR3 end, so the remaining end is supplied by the germline J gene. The CDR3 is made up of 15 amino acids. Germline V gives CDR1 MGHRA, CDR2 YSYEKL. V dropped 1 base and J dropped 0 bases, with 7 bases sitting between them.

For this clone: The CDR3 end is not reached by the read, which stops 3 residues before it; the germline J gene fills it in. The chain combines TRBV12-3 or TRBV12-4 with TRBJ2-2; D remains ambiguous. The CDR3 totals 12 residues. V gave up 5 bases and J gave up 2 bases, with 3 bases separating them. CDR3 protein: CASSQNTGELFF. The part of the CDR3 DNA that was read is TGTGCCAGCAGTCAAAACACCGGGGAG.

Note on this clone: Sequencing ends 3 residues short of the CDR3 end; the germline J gene provides the rest. V gene TRBV27 combines with J gene TRBJ1-2; 9 positions match TRBD1. Germline values: CDR1 MNHEY, CDR2 SMNVEV (reference sequence). There are 15 residues in the CDR3. Trimming cost V 6 bases and J 5 bases; bases outside gene matches: 10. CDR3 DNA (partial): TGTGCCAGCAGCCAAAAACGGGACAGGGTATATGGC. Translated, it gives CASSQKRDRVYG. The whole CDR3 sequence reads CASSQKRDRVYGYTF.

As to this clone: The observed sequence ends 3 residues before the CDR3 terminus, with the missing tail filled in from the germline J gene. The genes are TRBV20-1 and TRBJ2-3; 12 bases align to TRBD2. Germline CDR1 and CDR2: DFQATT and SNEGSKA (reference sequence). The CDR3 is 15 amino acids. J was trimmed by 4 bases and V by 4 bases; bases with no gene match: 6. The CDR3 DNA, read in part, is TGCAGTGCTACGTCCCCTAGCGGGAGGGCAGATACG. Its translation: CSATSPSGRADT. The complete CDR3 protein is CSATSPSGRADTQYF.

Points on this clone: One junction end does not reproduce the germline sequence, and a read error may be involved. From the germline J gene comes the end of the CDR3, since the read stops 3 residues before it. This specimen includes other DNA sequences encoding the same CDR3. The chain is built from TRBV12-3 or TRBV12-4 and TRBJ2-1, with 9 bases matching TRBD1. The CDR3 length is 15 residues. The CDR3 DNA, read in part, is TGTGCCAGTAGTTTAGAGACAGGGGGCTACAATGAG. This sequence encodes CASSLETGGYNE. The full CDR3 sequence reads CASSLETGGYNEQFF.

As to this clone: The read terminates 3 residues ahead of where the CDR3 ends, so the germline J gene completes it. This sequence joins TRBV10-3 and TRBJ2-6; 7 bases are shared with TRBD1. Looked up from germline, CDR1 is ENHRY and CDR2 is SYGVKD. J gave up 0 bases and V 6 bases, and 2 bases lay outside the gene matches. CDR3 length: 15 amino acids. CDR3 bases read: TGTGCCATCAGCCGACAGGGCTCTGGGGCCAACGTC. Its translation: CAISRQGSGANV. The complete CDR3 reads CAISRQGSGANVLTF.

Comments on this clone: Read data end 3 residues before the CDR3 end; the end is taken from the germline J gene. This chain joins TRBV7-3 and TRBJ2-2; 8 nucleotides line up with TRBD2. Germline V CDR1 and CDR2: SGHTA, FQGTGA. The CDR3 sequence is 15 residues long. V trimming: 2 bases; J trimming: 8 bases; junction bases outside the gene matches: 7. The CDR3 is CASSLLGGGTGELFF. CDR3 bases read: TGTGCCAGCAGCTTACTAGGCGGGGGGACAGGGGAG.

Judged by frequency, this clone is medium-sized. The missing CDR3 end, 3 residues past where the read stops, is filled in from the germline J gene. The chain is built from TRBV29-1 and TRBJ2-4; possible D gene TRBD1, 6 bases. Germline lookup yields CDR1 SQVTM and CDR2 ANQGSEA. This CDR3 spans 15 amino acids. The germline V and J ends were trimmed by 5 bases and 1 base, with 15 bases remaining between them. The CDR3: CSVKYRVSAKNIQYF. The part of the CDR3 DNA that was read is TGCAGCGTTAAATACAGGGTTTCTGCCAAAAACATT. Looking up the rest from reference TRBV29-1 and TRBJ2-4 gives the full variable domain: SAVISQKPSRDICQRGTSLTIQCQVDSQVTMMFWYRQQPGQSLTLIATANQGSEATYESGFVIDKFPISRPNLTFSTLTVSNMSPEDSSIYLCSVKYRVSAKNIQYFGAGTRLSVL.

A word on this clone: At one end the junction does not follow the germline gene, possibly because of a read error. The read terminates 3 residues before the CDR3 end, so the remaining end is supplied by the germline J gene. This chain connects TRBV7-7 to TRBJ2-7, with 7 positions matching TRBD2. The germline V gene has CDR1 SSHAT and CDR2 FNYEAQ (reference sequence). This CDR3 has 13 amino acids. The CDR3 protein is CASSLGRGGEQYF. The CDR3 bases that were read are TGTGCTAGCAGCTTAGGGAGGGGTGGCGAG.

A note on this clone: The sequence runs out 3 residues before the end of the CDR3; the remainder is reconstructed from the germline J gene. This sequence joins TRBV4-2 and TRBJ2-1; D tentatively reads TRBD1 or TRBD2 (5 bases each). Trimming cost V 3 bases and J 8 bases, with 23 bases left between them. The germline CDR1 and CDR2 sequences are LGHNA and YNFKEQ. The CDR3 contains 17 residues. Here the CDR3 reads CASSHQTRADEGYEQFF. The covered CDR3 bases are TGTGCCAGCAGCCACCAAACCAGGGCGGACGAGGGCTATGAG.

The DNA read from the CDR3 is TGTGCCTGGAGCGGCCCTCGGACAGGGTCGGTTGAAAAA. This codes for CAWSGPRTGSVEK. The entire CDR3 is CAWSGPRTGSVEKLFF. The gene calls are TRBV30 and TRBJ1-4; TRBD1 aligns across 8 bases. The read finishes 3 residues shy of the CDR3 end, and the germline J gene is used to complete it. The CDR3 is made up of 16 amino acids. The J segment lost 7 bases and the V segment lost 3 bases, leaving 13 bases of the junction unmatched. Germline CDR1 reads GTSNPN; CDR2 reads SVGIG (reference sequence).

To note about this clone: The CDR3 goes on 3 residues after the read ends, and that part is filled in from the germline J gene. J is TRBJ2-6 and V is TRBV18; D is ambiguous. With 1 base removed from V and 0 bases from J, the gap between germline ends came to 13 bases. CDR1 is KGHSH, CDR2 LQKENI, per germline. The CDR3 covers 18 residues. The CDR3 is CASSPQGRVNSGANVLTF. The sequenced part of the CDR3 DNA is TGTGCCAGCTCACCACAGGGTAGGGTTAACTCTGGGGCCAACGTC.

On this clone itself: The CDR3 is cut off 3 residues early in the read; its end comes from the germline J gene. The chain couples TRBV9 to TRBJ1-4, with 10 bases identical to TRBD1. The CDR3 consists of 18 residues. V shed 7 bases, J shed 0 bases, and the junction held 12 bases outside the gene matches. Per the germline V gene, CDR1 is SGDLS and CDR2 is YYNGEE. Here the CDR3 reads CASSIGTGVQATNEKLFF. Incomplete CDR3 DNA: TGTGCCAGCTCAATAGGGACAGGGGTTCAAGCAACTAATGAAAAA.

Worth noting for this clone: The read falls 3 residues short of the CDR3 end, and the missing part is taken from the germline J gene. The chain uses TRBV12-3 or TRBV12-4 and TRBJ2-3; a weak D match, TRBD1 (6 bases). Trimming cost V 3 bases and J 2 bases, with 12 bases left between them. This CDR3 is built from 15 residues. Incomplete CDR3 DNA: TGTGCCAGCAGTTTGGACAGTGCCCACACAGATACG. It is translated as CASSLDSAHTDT. The whole CDR3 protein reads CASSLDSAHTDTQYF.

Concerning this clone itself: The observed sequence ends 3 residues before the CDR3 terminus, with the missing tail filled in from the germline J gene. The genes are TRBV4-2 and TRBJ1-1; maybe TRBD1 (6 bases). The CDR3 has 16 amino acids. In germline, CDR1 is LGHNA, CDR2 YNFKEQ. The sequenced CDR3 bases are TGTGCCAGCAGCCGAGACAGGATGACCGAGAGCCGAGGC. Translated, it gives CASSRDRMTESRG. Given in full, the CDR3 is CASSRDRMTESRGAFF.

As to this clone: The read ends 3 residues before the CDR3 terminus; that terminus is restored from the germline J gene. V gene TRBV5-1 combines with J gene TRBJ2-3; 11 bases are shared with TRBD2. The CDR3 contains 15 residues. Trimming cost V 4 bases and J 2 bases; bases outside gene matches: 3. Germline V CDR1 and CDR2: SGHRS, YFSETQ. Partial CDR3 DNA: TGCGCCAGCAGCGATAGCGGGGGGGCCACAGATACG. Amino acids: CASSDSGGATDT. The whole CDR3 region reads CASSDSGGATDTQYF.

Details on this clone: Read sequence stops 3 residues before the CDR3 end, and the germline J gene provides the missing end. The chain carries TRBV29-1 and TRBJ1-1, with D perhaps TRBD1 (6 bases). Germline V gene data show CDR1 as SQVTM and CDR2 as ANQGSEA. The CDR3 totals 12 residues. V gave up 6 bases and J gave up 6 bases, with 14 bases separating them. CDR3 region: CSVTAQGSEAFF. CDR3 DNA, as far as it was read: TGCAGCGTGACGGCTCAGGGGTCTGAA. Looking up the rest from reference TRBV29-1 and TRBJ1-1 gives the full variable domain: SAVISQKPSRDICQRGTSLTIQCQVDSQVTMMFWYRQQPGQSLTLIATANQGSEATYESGFVIDKFPISRPNLTFSTLTVSNMSPEDSSIYLCSVTAQGSEAFFGQGTRLTVV.

Notes on this clone: The read terminates 3 residues ahead of where the CDR3 ends, so the germline J gene completes it. The chain combines TRBV10-3 with TRBJ2-1, with 10 bases aligning to TRBD2. The junction had 2 bases not matched to a gene; V was cut back by 3 bases and J by 0 bases. CDR3 size: 16 residues. Germline V gene data show CDR1 as ENHRY and CDR2 as SYGVKD. Partial CDR3 DNA: TGTGCCATCAGTGATTTAGCGGGAGGCTCCTACAATGAG. Translation: CAISDLAGGSYNE. The entire CDR3 reads CAISDLAGGSYNEQFF.

Regarding this clone: The CDR3 end falls 3 residues outside the read, so it is completed with the germline J gene. The V gene is TRBV20-1, the J gene TRBJ2-5; 8 bases line up with TRBD1. Germline CDR1 DFQATT, CDR2 SNEGSKA (reference sequence). CDR3 length: 14 amino acids. After removal of 1 base from V and 2 bases from J, the junction contained 3 bases not matched to a gene. The CDR3 loop reads CSARVRGQQETQYF. The CDR3 DNA, read in part, is TGCAGTGCTAGAGTCAGGGGGCAACAAGAGACC.

In regard to this clone: The read comes to an end 3 residues before the CDR3 does, leaving the germline J gene to fill in the end. The V and J genes are TRBV7-9 and TRBJ2-7, with TRBD2 as a possible D gene (5 bases). The V gene lost 4 bases and the J gene lost 5 bases, with 12 bases spanning the gap. In germline, CDR1 is SEHNR, CDR2 FQNEAQ (reference sequence). This CDR3 spans 13 amino acids. CDR3 bases read: TGTGCCAGCAGCTCCCCAACTAGGGACGAG. Its translation: CASSSPTRDE. The complete CDR3 protein is CASSSPTRDEQYF.

As concerns this clone: Read sequence stops 3 residues before the CDR3 end, and the germline J gene provides the missing end. V is TRBV6-2 or TRBV6-3 and J is TRBJ2-7; 14 nucleotides align to TRBD2. CDR1 and CDR2 from the germline V gene are MNHEY and SVGEGT. This CDR3 is 17 amino acids long. V dropped 8 bases and J dropped 0; count of bases not matched to a gene: 9. Incomplete CDR3 DNA: TGTGCCAGCCGGGGACTAGCGGGGGACAAGAGCTCCTACGAG. It is translated as CASRGLAGDKSSYE. The entire CDR3 protein reads CASRGLAGDKSSYEQYF.

With respect to this clone: The sequence runs out 3 residues before the end of the CDR3; the remainder is reconstructed from the germline J gene. This rearrangement joins TRBV5-1 to TRBJ1-5; 9 nucleotides agree with TRBD1. J was trimmed by 4 bases and V by 4 bases; bases with no gene match: 6. Germline CDR1 SGHRS, CDR2 YFSETQ. This CDR3 has 15 residues. CDR3: CASSRTGGGNQPQHF. Partial CDR3 DNA: TGCGCCAGCAGCCGAACAGGGGGCGGGAATCAGCCC.

In the case of this clone: The read falls 3 residues short of the CDR3 end, and the missing part is taken from the germline J gene. This chain uses TRBV6-1 with TRBJ1-3; D might be TRBD1 (5 bases). Germline V CDR1 and CDR2: MNHNS, SASEGT. This CDR3 spans 15 amino acids. Trimming pared 2 bases from V and 4 bases from J, leaving 12 bases between. The CDR3 protein is CASSERGALGNTIYF. The CDR3 bases that were read are TGTGCCAGCAGTGAAAGAGGGGCTTTAGGAAACACC.

Details on this clone: The read ends 3 residues shy of where the CDR3 ends; the end is completed using the germline J gene. This chain uses TRBV20-1 with TRBJ1-4; D unclear. Deletions cut 4 bases from V and 8 bases from J, with 17 bases between. CDR3 length equals 14 residues. Germline V gene data show CDR1 as DFQATT and CDR2 as SNEGSKA (reference sequence). CDR3 bases read: TGCAGTGCTACCAACCGGGGATTTAGCGAAAAA. Residues: CSATNRGFSEK. The complete CDR3 reads CSATNRGFSEKLFF.